Described below is a single TCR beta chain sequence and its context. No antigen is known for it. Data came from immunoSEQ multiplex PCR; TCRdb stores just in-frame clones and leaves some out. The repertoire holds about 34,000 clones, with around 85% as singletons. In germline, CDR1 is SGHVS, CDR2 FNYEAQ. V gave up 5 bases and J gave up 0 bases, with 20 bases separating them. This CDR3 comprises 19 residues. This entry is derived from a study of radiation and T cells in renal cell carcinoma. Study observations and caveats: In blood, top tumor clones expanded by 2 weeks, shrinking by 4. No pretreatment tumor biopsies were available for baseline clonotypes.

As to time point: blood 4 weeks post-SBRT, at nephrectomy. Sample treatment: 15 Gy SBRT to primary tumor, nephrectomy 4 weeks later. Nephrectomy followed 15 Gy stereotactic body radiation by 4 weeks. After SBRT, blood was collected at 2 and 4 weeks, plus baseline. The specimen was blood, collected from a patient whose treatment included radiotherapy and nephrectomy. The source is a man aged 55 to 69 with renal cell carcinoma. The chain couples TRBV7-6 to TRBJ2-6, with D tentatively TRBD1 (6 bases). CDR3 in amino acids: CASSLGGGGLRSGANVLTF. The CDR3 DNA is TGTGCCAGCAGCCTTGGTGGTGGGGGCCTTCGCTCTGGGGCCAACGTCCTGACTTTC.